At least ten counts were recorded for the clone carrying this T cell receptor beta chain. Its antigen is as yet unknown. These data come from a study of Graves' ophthalmopathy and Graves' hyperthyroidism. Findings and limits, study-wide: As the model predicted ophthalmopathy progression, it achieved a sensitivity of 70% to 71% and a specificity of around 72%.

Amplification of the TCR beta CDR3 regions used RNA transcripts (as template). HTBI primers primed a first-round RT-PCR, and a second-round multiplex PCR followed. TCRdb re-analysed the multiplex PCR reads in MiXCR, keeping a single row per CDR3 protein. Counted here are approximately 480,000 distinct CDR3 sequences, approximately 15% occurring once; the ten biggest clones make up roughly 10%. The sequencing sample was made of blood. This sequence originates from a woman in her thirties with Graves' ophthalmopathy.

This chain's CDR3 is CSLGASYEQYF. The CDR3 nucleotides read TGCAGTTTGGGGGCCTCCTACGAGCAGTACTTC. The V and J genes are TRBV20-1 and TRBJ2-7; possible D gene TRBD1, 6 bases. The V and J ends lost 8 bases and 0 bases respectively, with 8 bases between them. Germline CDR1 reads DFQATT; CDR2 reads SNEGSKA (reference sequence). The CDR3 sequence is 11 residues long.